This paragraph covers one TCR beta chain sequence. Measured with immunoSEQ multiplex PCR; TCRdb has only the in-frame clones, and not every one. The table lists about 81,000 clones, almost 90% of them singletons. The ends lost 1 base at V and 7 bases at J; junction bases unmatched: 9. Germline V gene lookup returns CDR1 SGHDN and CDR2 FVKESK. This CDR3 is 16 amino acids long. This sample is part of a study of blood T cell repertoires in COVID-19. About the study: COVID-19 samples collected from the United States, Italy and Spain covered acute and convalescent phases. PBMCs, B-cell-depleted T cells, or T cells were the source of the cDNA or gDNA that made up the material.

The chain links TRBV14 to TRBJ2-5, with 10 nucleotides matching TRBD2. This sequence originates from an elderly woman with acute or convalescent COVID-19. Sequencing was carried out using peripheral blood. The CDR3 loop reads CASSQGTSGLFGTQYF. CDR3 bases: TGTGCCAGCAGCCAAGGGACTAGCGGACTTTTTGGGACCCAGTACTTC. Based on the CDR3 plus reference TRBV14 and TRBJ2-5, the full variable domain is EAGVTQFPSHSVIEKGQTVTLRCDPISGHDNLYWYRRVMGKEIKFLLHFVKESKQDESGMPNNRFLAERTGGTYSTLKVQPAELEDSGVYFCASSQGTSGLFGTQYFGPGTRLLVL.